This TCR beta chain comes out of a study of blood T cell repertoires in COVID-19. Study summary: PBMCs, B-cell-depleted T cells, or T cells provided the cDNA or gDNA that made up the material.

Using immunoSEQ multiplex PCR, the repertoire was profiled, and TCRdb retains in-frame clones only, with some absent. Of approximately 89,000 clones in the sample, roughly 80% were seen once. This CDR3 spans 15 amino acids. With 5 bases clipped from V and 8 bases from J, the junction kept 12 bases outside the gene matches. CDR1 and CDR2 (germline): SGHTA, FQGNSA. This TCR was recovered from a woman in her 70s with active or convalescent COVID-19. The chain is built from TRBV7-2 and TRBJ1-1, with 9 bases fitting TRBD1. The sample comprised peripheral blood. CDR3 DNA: TGTGCCAGCAGCCCCGGAAACAGGGGGCCAGGGGAAGCTTTCTTT. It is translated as CASSPGNRGPGEAFF.